This TCR beta chain was profiled in a study of siplizumab effects on memory and regulatory T cells. Broader study findings: Naive T cells, seemingly more diverse than memory cells, seemed major alloresponse contributors. Proliferating Tregs from siplizumab cultures lacked functional confirmation of suppression. Just a small share of alloreactive clones was traced back to unstimulated subsets. In siplizumab conditions, mappable alloreactive CD4+ clones averaged 68.8% Treg-derived, against about 27% in controls.

Sequencing was performed with immunoSEQ multiplex PCR; in TCRdb, only in-frame clones are kept and a portion is missing. Of 70,000 or so clones listed, about 90% were seen once; the top ten hold approximately 28%. The CDR3 is 13 residues long. Germline V gene sequence: CDR1 SGHDN, CDR2 FVKESK. Trimming took off 4 bases at V and 2 bases at J, with 9 bases between the two ends. By proportion, this clone is medium-sized. Its antigen is as yet unknown. Sequenced: CD8+ T cells sorted from blood. This sequence joins TRBV14 and TRBJ2-7; D is uncertain. The sequence was collected from a human donor in good health. CDR3 residues: CASSPNLAYEQYF. The CDR3 region has the DNA TGTGCCAGCAGCCCCAATTTGGCCTACGAGCAGTACTTC.